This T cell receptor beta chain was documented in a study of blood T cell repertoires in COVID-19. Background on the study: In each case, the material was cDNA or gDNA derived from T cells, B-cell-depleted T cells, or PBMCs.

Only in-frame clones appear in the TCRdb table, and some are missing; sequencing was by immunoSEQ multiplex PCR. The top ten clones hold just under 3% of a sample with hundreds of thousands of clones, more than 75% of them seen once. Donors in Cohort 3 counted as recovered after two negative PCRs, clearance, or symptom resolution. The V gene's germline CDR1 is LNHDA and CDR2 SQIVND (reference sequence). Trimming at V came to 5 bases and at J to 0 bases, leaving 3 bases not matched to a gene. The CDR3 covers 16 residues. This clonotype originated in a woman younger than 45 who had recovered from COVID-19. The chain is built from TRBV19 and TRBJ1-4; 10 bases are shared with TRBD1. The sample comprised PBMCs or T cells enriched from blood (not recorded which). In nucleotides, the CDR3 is TGTGCCAGTAGTTTGGGGACAGGGGCAACTAATGAAAAACTGTTTTTT. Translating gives CASSLGTGATNEKLFF.